Listed here are 15 T cell receptor beta chains from one sample, sequenced in a study of siplizumab effects on memory and regulatory T cells. Using immunoSEQ multiplex PCR, the repertoire was profiled, and TCRdb retains in-frame clones only, with some absent. The sample yields around 65,000 clones, 70% to 80% seen once. Sample: memory CD4+ T cells sorted from blood. The receptors here all came from a human donor in good health.

The CDR3 region is CASSLETGDPLHF. Here the CDR3 DNA reads TGTGCCAGCAGCTTAGAGACAGGGGATCCCCTCCACTTT. The J gene is TRBJ1-6, the V gene TRBV7-9; TRBD1 matches 8 bases. Looked up from germline, CDR1 is SEHNR and CDR2 is FQNEAQ (reference sequence). J was trimmed by 13 bases and V by 1 base; bases with no gene match: 3. The CDR3 spans 13 residues.

This chain links TRBV5-6 with TRBJ2-2; D not resolved. Trimming shortened V by 5 bases and J by 7 bases, and 12 bases separated the two germline ends. From germline, CDR1 is SGHDT and CDR2 YYEEEE. The CDR3 sequence is 13 residues long. Here the CDR3 reads CASSLIDGGELFF. The CDR3 DNA follows: TGTGCCAGCAGTTTGATAGACGGCGGGGAGCTGTTTTTT.

Regarding this clone: The sample holds other DNA sequences that translate to the same CDR3. The CDR3 nucleotides read TGTGCCAGCAGCGTACTAGCGGGGGCCTCCTACGAGCAGTACTTC. It encodes CASSVLAGASYEQYF. The chain joins TRBV9 to TRBJ2-7; TRBD2 aligns across 10 bases. V shed 1 base, J shed 0 bases, and the junction held 1 base outside the gene matches. The CDR3 contains 15 residues. The V gene's germline CDR1 is SGDLS and CDR2 YYNGEE.

This clone has just one count. This chain connects TRBV7-9 to TRBJ2-3, with 7 positions matching TRBD1. Per the germline V gene, CDR1 is SEHNR and CDR2 is FQNEAQ (reference sequence). This CDR3 contains 14 residues. The V gene end was trimmed by 5 bases and the J gene end by 1 base; junction bases not matched to a gene: 3. The DNA of the CDR3 is TGTGCCAGCAGCCTAGGACAGGGCACAGATACGCAGTATTTT. Protein: CASSLGQGTDTQYF.

The gene calls are TRBV6-6 and TRBJ1-2, with D unclear. Germline values: CDR1 MNHNY, CDR2 SVGAGI (reference sequence). The ends were cut back, 6 bases at V and 4 bases at J, with 18 bases in the middle. The CDR3 runs to 15 residues. The CDR3 loop reads CASSRVLKGVYGYTF. Written as DNA, the CDR3 is TGTGCCAGCAGCCGCGTCCTAAAGGGTGTCTATGGCTACACCTTC.

The rearrangement links TRBV5-1 to TRBJ2-1; weak D call: TRBD1 (5 bases). CDR1 and CDR2 (germline): SGHRS, YFSETQ. V lost 2 bases, J lost 0 bases, and 12 bases lay in between. This CDR3 comprises 16 residues. In DNA form, the CDR3 reads TGCGCCAGCAGCTTTCGGGCAGACAGCTCCTACAATGAGCAGTTCTTC. It specifies CASSFRADSSYNEQFF.

V is TRBV6-1 and J is TRBJ2-2; 14 positions match TRBD2. With V trimmed by 1 base and J by 5 bases, 6 bases remained unmatched. The CDR3 is made up of 18 amino acids. CDR1 is MNHNS, CDR2 SASEGT, per germline. The CDR3 DNA reads TGTGCCAGCAGTGAAGGAGGACTAGCGGGGGGATTTACCGGGGAGCTGTTTTTT. Its protein product is CASSEGGLAGGFTGELFF.

The genes are TRBV28 and TRBJ1-6; unclear D gene. CDR1 and CDR2 from the germline V gene are MDHEN and SYDVKM. CDR3 length: 12 amino acids. Trimming cost V 10 bases and J 8 bases, with 12 bases left between them. The CDR3 sequence: CAIQTGDSPLHF. The CDR3 region has the DNA TGTGCCATCCAGACTGGGGATTCACCCCTCCACTTT.

J is TRBJ2-7 and V is TRBV6-6; 13 bases are a match to TRBD2. Germline CDR1 reads MNHNY; CDR2 reads SVGAGI (reference sequence). V lost 4 bases, J lost 5 bases, and 5 bases stayed unmatched. The CDR3 runs 15 residues. CDR3 sequence reads: CASSLLAGGSHEQYF. The DNA for the CDR3 is TGTGCCAGCAGTTTACTAGCGGGGGGGAGCCACGAGCAGTACTTC.

Only a few counts were recorded for this clone. V is TRBV6-5 and J is TRBJ2-7, with D hard to call. This CDR3 has 15 residues. From germline, CDR1 is MNHEY and CDR2 SVGAGI. The germline V and J ends were trimmed by 0 bases and 0 bases, with 9 bases remaining between them. CDR3 nucleotides: TGTGCCAGCAGTTACTCAACCGACCGCTCCTACGAGCAGTACTTC. Its translation: CASSYSTDRSYEQYF.

This clone showed up just once. This chain joins TRBV5-1 and TRBJ1-2; TRBD1 is a possible D gene (5 bases). The CDR3 has 15 amino acids. The V end was cut by 3 bases, the J end by 2 bases, with 14 bases between. Germline CDR1 reads SGHRS; CDR2 reads YFSETQ. CDR3 nucleotide sequence: TGCGCCAGCAGCTGGACACTGACAGAGAACTATGGCTACACCTTC. As protein: CASSWTLTENYGYTF.

The V call is TRBV25-1, the J call TRBJ1-2; 7 bases match TRBD1. The CDR3 has 14 amino acids. The V gene end was trimmed by 1 base and the J gene end by 7 bases; junction bases not matched to a gene: 6. Germline CDR1 is MGHDK and CDR2 is SYGVNS. Here the CDR3 reads CASSELGGGSGYTF. CDR3 bases: TGTGCCAGCAGTGAATTGGGAGGGGGCTCTGGCTACACCTTC.

This clone was seen a handful of times. The V and J genes are TRBV28 and TRBJ1-5; 8 nucleotides line up with TRBD1. This CDR3 comprises 13 residues. Trimming removed 10 bases from V and 14 bases from J; junction bases left unmatched: 16. CDR1 and CDR2 (germline): MDHEN, SYDVKM. The CDR3 DNA reads as TGTGCCACGCTCGCAGGGGGCAAACCCAGCAAGCATTTT. It translates to CATLAGGKPSKHF. The full variable domain, its missing parts supplied by reference TRBV28 and TRBJ1-5, is DVKVTQSSRYLVKRTGEKVFLECVQDMDHENMFWYRQDPGLGLRLIYFSYDVKMKEKGDIPEGYSVSREKKERFSLILESASTNQTSMYLCATLAGGKPSKHFGDGTRLSIL.

This clone came up a few times. V is TRBV6-1 and J is TRBJ2-7; D remains unclear. The CDR3 has 10 residues. Trimming took off 7 bases at V and 5 bases at J, with 6 bases between the two ends. In germline, CDR1 is MNHNS, CDR2 SASEGT. The CDR3 is CASIVHEQYF. For the CDR3, the DNA is TGTGCCAGCATCGTACACGAGCAGTACTTC.

The rearrangement links TRBV10-3 to TRBJ1-2; D gene ambiguous. Trimming removed 6 bases from V and 7 bases from J, with 18 bases in between. From germline, CDR1 is ENHRY and CDR2 SYGVKD. This CDR3 contains 14 residues. As DNA, the CDR3 is TGTGCCATCAGGAACGGACCAACGGGAGGTGGCTACACCTTC. This translates into CAIRNGPTGGGYTF.